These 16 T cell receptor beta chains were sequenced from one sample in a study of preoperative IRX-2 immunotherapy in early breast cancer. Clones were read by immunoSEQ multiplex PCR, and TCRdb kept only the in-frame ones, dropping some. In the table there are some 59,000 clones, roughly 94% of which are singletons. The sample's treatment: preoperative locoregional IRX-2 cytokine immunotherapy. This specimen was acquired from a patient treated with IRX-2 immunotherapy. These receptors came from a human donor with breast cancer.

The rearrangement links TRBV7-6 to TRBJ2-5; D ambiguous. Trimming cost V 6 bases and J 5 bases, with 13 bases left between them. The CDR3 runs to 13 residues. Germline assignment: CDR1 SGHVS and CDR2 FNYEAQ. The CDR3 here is CASRIYSEETQYF. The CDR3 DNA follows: TGTGCCAGCAGAATTTATAGTGAGGAGACCCAGTACTTC.

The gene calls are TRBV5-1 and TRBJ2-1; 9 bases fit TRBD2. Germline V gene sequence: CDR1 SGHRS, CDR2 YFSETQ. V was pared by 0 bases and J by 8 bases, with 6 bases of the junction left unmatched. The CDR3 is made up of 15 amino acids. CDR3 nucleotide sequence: TGCGCCAGCAGCTTGGGGGCGGGGGGGCCCGATGAGCAGTTCTTC. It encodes CASSLGAGGPDEQFF.

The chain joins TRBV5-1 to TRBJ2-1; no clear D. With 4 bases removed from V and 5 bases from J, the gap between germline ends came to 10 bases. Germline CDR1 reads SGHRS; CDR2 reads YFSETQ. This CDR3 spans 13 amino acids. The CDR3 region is CASSPAWDNEQFF. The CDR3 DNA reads TGCGCCAGCAGCCCGGCATGGGACAATGAGCAGTTCTTC.

The CDR3 loop is CASSDTYEQYF. The CDR3 bases are TGCGCCAGCAGTGATACCTACGAGCAGTACTTC. This chain joins TRBV4-1 and TRBJ2-7; no reliable D call. CDR3 length: 11 amino acids. The V gene lost 6 bases and the J gene lost 2 bases, with 5 bases spanning the gap. CDR1 is MGHRA and CDR2 is YSYEKL in the germline V gene.

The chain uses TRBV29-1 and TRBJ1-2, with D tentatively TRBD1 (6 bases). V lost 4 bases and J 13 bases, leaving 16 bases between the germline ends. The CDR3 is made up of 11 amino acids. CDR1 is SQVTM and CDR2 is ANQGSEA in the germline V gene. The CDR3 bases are TGCAGCGTTGGGACGGACAGACAAATCACCTTC. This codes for CSVGTDRQITF.

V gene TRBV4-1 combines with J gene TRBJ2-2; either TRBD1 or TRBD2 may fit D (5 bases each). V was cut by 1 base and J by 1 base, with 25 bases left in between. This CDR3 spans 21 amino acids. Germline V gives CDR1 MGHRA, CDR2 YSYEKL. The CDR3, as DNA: TGCGCCAGCAGCCAAGGGACCACCGCGGATCGGGACGCAGTGAACACCGGGGAGCTGTTTTTT. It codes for CASSQGTTADRDAVNTGELFF.

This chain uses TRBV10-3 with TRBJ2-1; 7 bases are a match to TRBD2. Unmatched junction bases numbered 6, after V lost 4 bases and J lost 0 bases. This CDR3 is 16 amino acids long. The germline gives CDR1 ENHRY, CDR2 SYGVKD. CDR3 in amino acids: CAISALAESSYNEQFF. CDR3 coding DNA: TGTGCCATCAGTGCCCTAGCGGAGAGCTCCTACAATGAGCAGTTCTTC.

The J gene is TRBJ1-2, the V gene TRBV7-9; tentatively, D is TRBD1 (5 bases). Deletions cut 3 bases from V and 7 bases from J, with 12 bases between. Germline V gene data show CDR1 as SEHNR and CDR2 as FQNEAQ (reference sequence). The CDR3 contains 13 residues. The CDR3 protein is CASSLGRLGGYTF. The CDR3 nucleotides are TGTGCCAGCAGCTTGGGACGTCTTGGTGGCTACACCTTC.

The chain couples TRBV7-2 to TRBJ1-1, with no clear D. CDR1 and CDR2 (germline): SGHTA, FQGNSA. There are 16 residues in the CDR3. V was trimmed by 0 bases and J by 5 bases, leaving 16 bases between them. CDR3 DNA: TGTGCCAGCAGCTTAGCGGGAGGTATAGGCCAAACTGAAGCTTTCTTT. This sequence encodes CASSLAGGIGQTEAFF.

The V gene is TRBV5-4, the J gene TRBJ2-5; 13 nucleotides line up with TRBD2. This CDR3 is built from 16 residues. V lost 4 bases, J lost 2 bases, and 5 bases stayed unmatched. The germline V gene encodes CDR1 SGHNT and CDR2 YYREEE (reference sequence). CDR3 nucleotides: TGTGCCAGCAGCGGGGGACTAGCGGGGCCTCAAGAGACCCAGTACTTC. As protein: CASSGGLAGPQETQYF.

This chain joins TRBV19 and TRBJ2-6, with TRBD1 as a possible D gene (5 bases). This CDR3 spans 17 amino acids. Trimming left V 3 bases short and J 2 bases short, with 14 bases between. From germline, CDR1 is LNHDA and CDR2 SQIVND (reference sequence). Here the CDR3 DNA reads TGTGCCAGTAGTATGTCCGGCAGGGTGGCTGGGGCCAACGTCCTGACTTTC. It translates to CASSMSGRVAGANVLTF.

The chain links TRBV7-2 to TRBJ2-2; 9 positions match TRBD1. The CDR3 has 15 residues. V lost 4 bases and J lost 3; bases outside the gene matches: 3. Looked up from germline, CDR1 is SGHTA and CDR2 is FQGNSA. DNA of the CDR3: TGTGCCAGCAGCTGGACAGGGGATCACACCGGGGAGCTGTTTTTT. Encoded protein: CASSWTGDHTGELFF. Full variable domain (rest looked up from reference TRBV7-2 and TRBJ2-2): GAGVSQSPSNKVTEKGKDVELRCDPISGHTALYWYRQSLGQGLEFLIYFQGNSAPDKSGLPSDRFSAERTGGSVSTLTIQRTQQEDSAVYLCASSWTGDHTGELFFGEGSRLTVL.

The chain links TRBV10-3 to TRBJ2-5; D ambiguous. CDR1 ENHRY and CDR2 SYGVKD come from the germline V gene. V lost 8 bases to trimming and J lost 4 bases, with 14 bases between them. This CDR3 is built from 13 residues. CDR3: CAISPGSGETQYF. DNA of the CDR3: TGTGCCATCTCTCCCGGGTCTGGAGAGACCCAGTACTTC.

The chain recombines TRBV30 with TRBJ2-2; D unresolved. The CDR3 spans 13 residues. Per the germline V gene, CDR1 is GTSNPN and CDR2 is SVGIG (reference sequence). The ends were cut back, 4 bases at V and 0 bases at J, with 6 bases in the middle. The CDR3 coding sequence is TGTGCCTGGACGACCTCGAACACCGGGGAGCTGTTTTTT. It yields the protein CAWTTSNTGELFF.

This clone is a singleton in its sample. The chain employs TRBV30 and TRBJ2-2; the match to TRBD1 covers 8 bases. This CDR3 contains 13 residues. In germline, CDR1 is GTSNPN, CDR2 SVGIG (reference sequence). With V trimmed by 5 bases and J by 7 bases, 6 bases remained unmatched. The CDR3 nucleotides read TGTGCCTGGTCCGGACAGGGTATCGGGGAGCTGTTTTTT. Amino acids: CAWSGQGIGELFF.

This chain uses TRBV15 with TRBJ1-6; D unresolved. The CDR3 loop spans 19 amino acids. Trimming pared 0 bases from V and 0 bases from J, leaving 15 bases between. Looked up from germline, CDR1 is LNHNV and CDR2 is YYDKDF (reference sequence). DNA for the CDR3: TGTGCCACCAGCAGAGAACCCTACGGTGCTAGCTCCTATAATTCACCCCTCCACTTT. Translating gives CATSREPYGASSYNSPLHF.